These T cell receptor beta chains were read from a single sample in a study of vaccination and CD4 T cells after COVID-19. The antigens for these receptors are not known. TCRdb redid the calling of the PCR reads with MiXCR, one entry per CDR3 protein. The sample consists of about 16,000 distinct CDR3 sequences, approximately 57% of them appearing once. Sequenced material: CD4+ T cells from blood, cultured in vitro. These receptor sequences come from a human donor who had recovered from COVID-19. Each CDR3 is given with its conserved first and last residue. The order of the fields is clone size, D gene, J gene, V gene, CDR3 protein, CDR3 DNA. The D gene is left open where the match is weak. Not every row has a clone size; where given, it reads once, few, many or a size class.

clone_size: NA; d_call: TRBD1; j_call: TRBJ2-1; v_call: TRBV28; cdr3_aa: CASSSSRPGTGVYVQQFF; cdr3_nt: TGTGCCAGCAGTTCATCCCGACCCGGGACAGGGGTTTATGTGCAGCAGTTCTTC
clone_size: NA; d_call: NA; j_call: TRBJ2-7; v_call: TRBV28; cdr3_aa: CAASAPLSFSYEQYF; cdr3_nt: TGTGCCGCCAGCGCGCCCCTGTCCTTTTCCTACGAGCAGTACTTC
clone_size: few; d_call: TRBD2; j_call: TRBJ2-7; v_call: TRBV7-2; cdr3_aa: CASSKTLAGGREQYF; cdr3_nt: TGTGCCAGCAGCAAAACTCTAGCGGGAGGGCGGGAGCAGTACTTC
clone_size: NA; d_call: NA; j_call: TRBJ2-3; v_call: TRBV18; cdr3_aa: CASSPQVTDTQYF; cdr3_nt: TGTGCCAGCTCACCGCAGGTCACAGATACGCAGTATTTT
clone_size: NA; d_call: NA; j_call: TRBJ2-3; v_call: TRBV5-1; cdr3_aa: CASTNQGTDTQYF; cdr3_nt: TGCGCCAGCACAAACCAGGGGACAGATACGCAGTATTTT
clone_size: NA; d_call: NA; j_call: TRBJ1-2; v_call: TRBV6-1; cdr3_aa: CASRLDRPSGYGYTF; cdr3_nt: TGTGCCAGCAGACTCGACAGGCCTTCCGGCTATGGCTACACCTTC
clone_size: NA; d_call: TRBD1; j_call: TRBJ1-1; v_call: TRBV20-1; cdr3_aa: CSAGGTAFTEAFF; cdr3_nt: TGCAGTGCTGGGGGGACAGCTTTCACTGAAGCTTTCTTT
clone_size: NA; d_call: TRBD2; j_call: TRBJ2-1; v_call: TRBV18; cdr3_aa: CASSPRTSTVYNEQFF; cdr3_nt: TGTGCCAGCTCACCTCGGACTAGCACTGTCTACAATGAGCAGTTCTTC
clone_size: NA; d_call: TRBD1; j_call: TRBJ1-5; v_call: TRBV28; cdr3_aa: CASRDPYRGRGQPQHF; cdr3_nt: TGTGCCAGCAGGGACCCCTACAGGGGCAGGGGTCAGCCCCAGCATTTT
clone_size: medium-sized; d_call: NA; j_call: TRBJ2-7; v_call: TRBV20-1; cdr3_aa: CSARDSGSGRSSYEQYF; cdr3_nt: TGCAGTGCTAGAGATTCAGGGTCCGGGAGAAGCTCCTACGAGCAGTACTTC
clone_size: NA; d_call: NA; j_call: TRBJ2-1; v_call: TRBV5-5; cdr3_aa: CASKVVWSEVNEQFF; cdr3_nt: TGTGCCAGCAAAGTGGTTTGGAGTGAAGTCAATGAGCAGTTCTTC
clone_size: NA; d_call: TRBD1; j_call: TRBJ1-6; v_call: TRBV19; cdr3_aa: CASSIRGPNSPLHF; cdr3_nt: TGTGCCAGTAGTATAAGGGGGCCCAATTCACCCCTCCACTTT
clone_size: NA; d_call: TRBD1; j_call: TRBJ2-6; v_call: TRBV19; cdr3_aa: CASSPRDRSLSGANVLTF; cdr3_nt: TGTGCCAGTAGTCCCCGGGACAGGTCCCTCTCTGGGGCCAACGTCCTGACTTTC
clone_size: NA; d_call: NA; j_call: TRBJ2-3; v_call: TRBV15; cdr3_aa: CATSRDPGDTQYF; cdr3_nt: TGTGCCACCAGCAGAGATCCCGGAGATACGCAGTATTTT
clone_size: NA; d_call: NA; j_call: TRBJ2-5; v_call: TRBV28; cdr3_aa: CASSRTQHKETQYF; cdr3_nt: TGTGCCAGCAGCCGGACTCAGCATAAAGAGACCCAGTACTTC
clone_size: NA; d_call: NA; j_call: TRBJ2-7; v_call: TRBV29-1; cdr3_aa: CSVEFVSGLHYEQYF; cdr3_nt: TGCAGCGTTGAATTCGTTTCAGGACTCCACTACGAGCAGTACTTC
clone_size: NA; d_call: NA; j_call: TRBJ1-2; v_call: TRBV28; cdr3_aa: CASSDQGNYGYTF; cdr3_nt: TGTGCCAGCAGTGATCAGGGGAACTATGGCTACACCTTC
clone_size: NA; d_call: TRBD1; j_call: TRBJ2-7; v_call: TRBV15; cdr3_aa: CATSRARGPGTGNYEQYF; cdr3_nt: TGTGCCACCAGCAGAGCGAGGGGGCCCGGGACAGGGAATTACGAGCAGTACTTC
clone_size: NA; d_call: NA; j_call: TRBJ2-5; v_call: TRBV6-5; cdr3_aa: CASSYSGGTETQYF; cdr3_nt: TGTGCCAGCAGTTACTCAGGGGGTACGGAGACCCAGTACTTC
clone_size: few; d_call: TRBD2; j_call: TRBJ2-4; v_call: TRBV11-3; cdr3_aa: CASSLVLGCGRDPVTEAKNIQYF; cdr3_nt: TGTGCCAGCAGCTTAGTGTTGGGTTGCGGGAGAGATCCCGTCACGGAGGCCAAAAACATTCAGTACTTC
clone_size: NA; d_call: NA; j_call: TRBJ1-5; v_call: TRBV7-8; cdr3_aa: CASSLVAGRSNQPQHF; cdr3_nt: TGTGCCAGCAGCTTAGTTGCGGGTAGGAGCAATCAGCCCCAGCATTTT
clone_size: NA; d_call: NA; j_call: TRBJ2-1; v_call: TRBV30; cdr3_aa: CAWRTLMYYNEQFF; cdr3_nt: TGTGCCTGGAGGACGTTAATGTATTACAATGAGCAGTTCTTC
clone_size: NA; d_call: TRBD2; j_call: TRBJ2-7; v_call: TRBV7-6; cdr3_aa: CASSLAAGVGEQYF; cdr3_nt: TGTGCCAGCAGCTTAGCAGCGGGAGTGGGCGAGCAGTACTTC
clone_size: once; d_call: TRBD1; j_call: TRBJ1-1; v_call: TRBV2; cdr3_aa: CASSLETGALPEAFF; cdr3_nt: TGTGCCAGCAGCCTCGAGACAGGGGCCCTCCCTGAAGCTTTCTTT
clone_size: NA; d_call: NA; j_call: TRBJ1-5; v_call: TRBV2; cdr3_aa: CASHRDLNQPQHF; cdr3_nt: TGTGCCAGCCACAGGGACCTTAATCAGCCCCAGCATTTT
clone_size: once; d_call: NA; j_call: TRBJ2-7; v_call: TRBV20-1; cdr3_aa: CSAPRGSYEQYF; cdr3_nt: TGCAGTGCCCCGCGGGGCTCCTACGAGCAGTACTTC
clone_size: once; d_call: NA; j_call: TRBJ1-2; v_call: TRBV7-8; cdr3_aa: CASSPRTADYGYTF; cdr3_nt: TGTGCCAGCAGCCCCCGGACAGCGGACTATGGCTACACCTTC
clone_size: NA; d_call: NA; j_call: TRBJ2-3; v_call: TRBV5-5; cdr3_aa: CASSPQDQDTQYF; cdr3_nt: TGTGCCAGCAGTCCCCAGGACCAAGATACGCAGTATTTT
clone_size: NA; d_call: NA; j_call: TRBJ1-5; v_call: TRBV6-2/TRBV6-3; cdr3_aa: CASSYAGQGVPQHF; cdr3_nt: TGTGCCAGCAGTTACGCGGGGCAGGGAGTACCCCAGCATTTT
clone_size: NA; d_call: TRBD2; j_call: TRBJ2-1; v_call: TRBV20-1; cdr3_aa: CSAEKTSGRRDEQFF; cdr3_nt: TGCAGTGCCGAAAAGACTAGCGGGAGGAGAGATGAGCAGTTCTTC
clone_size: NA; d_call: TRBD1; j_call: TRBJ1-2; v_call: TRBV28; cdr3_aa: CASSGDREGGNYGYTF; cdr3_nt: TGTGCCAGCAGTGGGGACAGGGAGGGAGGGAACTATGGCTACACCTTC
clone_size: few; d_call: TRBD2; j_call: TRBJ2-7; v_call: TRBV7-8; cdr3_aa: CASSSSGRVVYEQYF; cdr3_nt: TGTGCCAGCAGCTCCTCGGGGAGGGTGGTCTACGAGCAGTACTTC
clone_size: once; d_call: NA; j_call: TRBJ2-2; v_call: TRBV27; cdr3_aa: CATRTANTGELFF; cdr3_nt: TGTGCCACCAGAACCGCGAACACCGGGGAGCTGTTTTTT
clone_size: NA; d_call: TRBD1; j_call: TRBJ1-5; v_call: TRBV2; cdr3_aa: CASSWGQGSNQPQHF; cdr3_nt: TGTGCCAGCAGTTGGGGACAGGGCAGCAATCAGCCCCAGCATTTT
clone_size: few; d_call: TRBD2; j_call: TRBJ2-7; v_call: TRBV20-1; cdr3_aa: CSAVLGGKIDEQYF; cdr3_nt: TGCAGTGCTGTCTTGGGAGGGAAGATTGACGAGCAGTACTTC
clone_size: NA; d_call: NA; j_call: TRBJ1-1; v_call: TRBV12-3/TRBV12-4; cdr3_aa: CASSLGTEAFF; cdr3_nt: TGTGCCAGCAGTTTAGGTACTGAAGCTTTCTTT
clone_size: NA; d_call: TRBD1; j_call: TRBJ2-2; v_call: TRBV2; cdr3_aa: CARGGTGGTGELFF; cdr3_nt: TGTGCCAGGGGGGGGACAGGGGGCACCGGGGAGCTGTTTTTT
clone_size: few; d_call: NA; j_call: TRBJ2-2; v_call: TRBV11-3; cdr3_aa: CASSTRGPGELFF; cdr3_nt: TGTGCCAGCAGCACTAGGGGTCCCGGGGAGCTGTTTTTT
clone_size: once; d_call: TRBD1; j_call: TRBJ1-5; v_call: TRBV6-1; cdr3_aa: CASSRRTGEGYSNQPQHF; cdr3_nt: TGTGCCAGCAGTCGACGGACAGGGGAGGGGTATAGCAATCAGCCCCAGCATTTT